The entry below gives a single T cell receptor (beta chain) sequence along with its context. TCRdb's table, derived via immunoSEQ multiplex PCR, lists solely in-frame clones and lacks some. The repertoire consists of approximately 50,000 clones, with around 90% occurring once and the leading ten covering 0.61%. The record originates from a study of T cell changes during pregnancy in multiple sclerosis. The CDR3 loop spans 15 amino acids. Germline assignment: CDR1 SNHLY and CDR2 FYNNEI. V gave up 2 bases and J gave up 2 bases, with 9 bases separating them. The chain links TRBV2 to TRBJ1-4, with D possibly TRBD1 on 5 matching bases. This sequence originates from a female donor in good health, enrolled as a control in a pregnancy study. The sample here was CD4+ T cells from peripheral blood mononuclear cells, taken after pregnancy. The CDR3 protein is CASSEFGGTNEKLFF. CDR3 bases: TGTGCCAGCAGTGAATTCGGGGGTACTAATGAAAAACTGTTTTTT.